Listed here is a single T cell receptor beta chain. Its antigen specificity is not known. No quality values exist for individual bases; no much larger clone is one base distant. The data are from a study of post-analysis software for immune sequencing data (dated by TCRdb to between 2014 and 2016). Turning to the overall study: Recorded disease courses included relapsing-remitting, secondary progressive and progressive-relapsing multiple sclerosis, with some patients lacking subtype annotation. Patient repertoires were compared against over ten previously published healthy control repertoires from donors aged roughly 6 to 28 years. A subset of samples was prepared in parallel using single-end sample barcoding, then pooled and co-amplified after Illumina adapter ligation.

The full study reports these points: The control group was slightly older than the multiple sclerosis patient group. Compared with controls, multiple sclerosis patients had significantly lower normalized Chao1 diversity, a finding suggesting substantial peripheral T-cell clonal expansion. Significantly higher frequencies in patients than in controls were found for five TRBV segments, including TRBV5-6, TRBV5-1 and TRBV20-1. When samples were clustered directly using the F measure, samples prepared in the same batch co-clustered strongly, which prompted a batch-effect correction.

At the junction V is shortened by 2 bases and J by 5 bases, with 13 bases in between. CDR1 LGHNT and CDR2 FRNRAP are derived from the germline V gene. There are 14 amino acids in the CDR3, from cysteine to phenylalanine inclusive. The CDR3 DNA has 42 bases and is translated from base 1. TCR beta repertoires were profiled from peripheral blood of more than ten young patients with multiple sclerosis to demonstrate the VDJtools post-analysis software. The multiple sclerosis patients were children and adolescents ranging in age from roughly 6 to 15 years. Receptors were amplified or captured by PCR. For sequencing, an Illumina HiSeq 2500 was employed. To reduce PCR and sequencing biases, unique molecular identifiers were incorporated into the TCR beta cDNA libraries. Every 1 to 10 million input T cells yielded 500,000 or so cDNA molecules, meaning each molecule approximated one T cell. The same protocol used for the earlier healthy control dataset was applied to prepare and sequence the patient libraries. Within a given batch, samples were prepared together, multiplexed and sequenced on the same HiSeq lane. Per the source publication's procedure: Raw barcoded reads were processed with MIGEC, and single-read molecular identifier groups were discarded before consensus assembly and CDR3 extraction. VDJtools was used for post-analysis of the clonotype tables, and diversity was normalized by down-sampling every dataset to the size of the smallest sample. Repertoire overlap clustering matched CDR3 amino acid but not nucleotide sequences to correct batch-related cross-sample contamination. TCRdb took the public reads, trimmed them with fastp at Q25, ran MiXCR for clone calling and kept in-frame beta chains. Every CDR3 protein is listed once, alongside the most common genes and DNA of its rows. TCRdb's processing, not the authors', yielded these V and J calls. The sample profile shows roughly 870,000 distinct CDR3 sequences; approximately 50% of them were found once. In total, the top ten clones hold roughly 4.4% of the sample.

Recombination joined TRBV12-5 with TRBJ2-7, with no confident D gene call. This clonotype originated in a girl under 18 with multiple sclerosis. Sequenced sample: blood. The DNA sequence is as follows: TGTGCTAGTGGTTTGCCCCCAAGAAAACACGAGCAGTACTTC. This translates into CASGLPPRKHEQYF. The CDR3, completed at both ends by the reference TRBV12-5 and TRBJ2-7 genes, gives the full variable domain DARVTQTPRHKVTEMGQEVTMRCQPILGHNTVFWYRQTMMQGLELLAYFRNRAPLDDSGMPKDRFSAEMPDATLATLKIQPSEPRDSAVYFCASGLPPRKHEQYFGPGTRLTVT.